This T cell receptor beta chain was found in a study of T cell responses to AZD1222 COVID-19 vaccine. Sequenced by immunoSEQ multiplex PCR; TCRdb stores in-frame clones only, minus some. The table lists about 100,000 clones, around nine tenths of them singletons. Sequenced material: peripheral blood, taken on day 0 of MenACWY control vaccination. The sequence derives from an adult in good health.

CDR3 coding DNA: TGTGCCAGCAGTACGTCCGGGACAGGTAAATTCTACGAGCAGTACTTC. Translating gives CASSTSGTGKFYEQYF. V usage is TRBV27 and J usage is TRBJ2-7; 8 nucleotides match TRBD1. Germline V CDR1 and CDR2: MNHEY, SMNVEV (reference sequence). This CDR3 is 16 amino acids long. Unmatched junction bases numbered 12, after V lost 5 bases and J lost 3 bases.